Listed below are T cell receptor beta chains from one sample, sequenced in a study of T cell responses to AZD1222 COVID-19 vaccine. TCRdb's copy holds only in-frame clones and misses some; the assay was immunoSEQ multiplex PCR. The data show about 150,000 clones, approximately 94% seen once. Sequences were derived from peripheral blood, sampled on day 0 of AZD1222 vaccination. These receptors were obtained from an adult in good health. Each CDR3 is given with its conserved first and last residue. The D gene is left open where the match is weak. A clone size is listed for some rows: how often the clone was seen (once, few, many), or a class if it is expanded.

- | - | TRBJ1-4 | TRBV6-5 | CASSYSGVGDEKLFF | TGTGCCAGCAGTTACTCGGGGGTCGGGGATGAAAAACTGTTTTTT
once | - | TRBJ1-5 | TRBV4-1 | CASSQEFSLKPQHF | TGCGCCAGCAGCCAAGAATTTAGCCTCAAGCCCCAGCATTTT
- | TRBD1 | TRBJ1-2 | TRBV7-8 | CASSPGQGACTF | TGTGCCAGCAGCCCCGGACAGGGGGCCTGCACCTTC
- | - | TRBJ1-5 | TRBV12-5 | CASGHSNQPQHF | TGTGCTAGTGGGCATTCTAATCAGCCCCAGCATTTT
- | TRBD2 | TRBJ2-4 | TRBV5-4 | CASSSGTSGSGPQYF | TGTGCCAGCAGCTCCGGGACTAGCGGGTCCGGCCCTCAGTACTTC
once | - | TRBJ2-5 | TRBV5-6 | CASSGGFSLETQYF | TGTGCCAGCAGCGGGGGATTTTCTCTAGAGACCCAGTACTTC
- | TRBD1 | TRBJ1-5 | TRBV3-1/TRBV3-2 | CASSQVPLGQGGWSNQPQHF | TGTGCCAGCAGCCAAGTGCCTTTGGGACAGGGGGGTTGGAGCAATCAGCCCCAGCATTTT
once | TRBD1 | TRBJ1-4 | TRBV7-9 | CASSLGQGRREKLFF | TGTGCCAGCAGCTTAGGACAGGGACGGAGGGAAAAACTGTTTTTT
- | - | TRBJ1-2 | TRBV30 | CAWSGGFGDYGYTF | TGTGCCTGGAGTGGGGGTTTCGGGGACTATGGCTACACCTTC
- | - | TRBJ1-4 | TRBV18 | CASSPNGQLNEKLFF | TGTGCCAGCTCACCAAATGGACAGCTTAATGAAAAACTGTTTTTT
- | - | TRBJ2-3 | TRBV29-1 | CSTETSTDTQYF | TGCAGCACAGAGACGAGCACAGATACGCAGTATTTT
- | TRBD1 | TRBJ2-2 | TRBV6-6 | CASSQQGAPHTGELFF | TGTGCCAGCAGCCAACAGGGGGCACCCCACACCGGGGAGCTGTTTTTT
- | - | TRBJ2-2 | TRBV6-2/TRBV6-3 | CASSYSMVGSSQPYTGELFF | TGTGCCAGCAGTTACTCGATGGTTGGGTCTAGCCAACCTTACACCGGGGAGCTGTTTTTT
once | - | TRBJ1-1 | TRBV15 | CATSSTGNTEAFF | TGTGCCACCAGCTCGACAGGGAACACTGAAGCTTTCTTT
- | - | TRBJ2-5 | TRBV14 | CASSRLSFRQNQETQYF | TGTGCCAGCAGCCGTCTATCCTTCCGGCAGAACCAAGAGACCCAGTACTTC
- | - | TRBJ1-5 | TRBV28 | CASSQGYYNQPQHF | TGTGCCAGCAGTCAGGGATACTACAATCAGCCCCAGCATTTT
- | - | TRBJ1-1 | TRBV2 | CASSPQVTEAFF | TGTGCCAGCAGCCCCCAGGTTACTGAAGCTTTCTTT
- | - | TRBJ2-4 | TRBV19 | CASSIEGGHVNIQYF | TGTGCCAGTAGTATAGAGGGGGGCCATGTGAACATTCAGTACTTC
- | - | TRBJ2-1 | TRBV3-1/TRBV3-2 | CASSQDLGSYNEQFF | TGTGCCAGCAGCCAAGACCTTGGCTCCTACAATGAGCAGTTCTTC
- | - | TRBJ1-5 | TRBV20-1 | CSASGQEEQPQHF | TGCAGTGCTAGTGGGCAGGAGGAACAGCCCCAGCATTTT
- | - | TRBJ1-1 | TRBV10-3 | CAIREDRDTEAFF | TGTGCCATCAGAGAGGATAGGGACACTGAAGCTTTCTTT